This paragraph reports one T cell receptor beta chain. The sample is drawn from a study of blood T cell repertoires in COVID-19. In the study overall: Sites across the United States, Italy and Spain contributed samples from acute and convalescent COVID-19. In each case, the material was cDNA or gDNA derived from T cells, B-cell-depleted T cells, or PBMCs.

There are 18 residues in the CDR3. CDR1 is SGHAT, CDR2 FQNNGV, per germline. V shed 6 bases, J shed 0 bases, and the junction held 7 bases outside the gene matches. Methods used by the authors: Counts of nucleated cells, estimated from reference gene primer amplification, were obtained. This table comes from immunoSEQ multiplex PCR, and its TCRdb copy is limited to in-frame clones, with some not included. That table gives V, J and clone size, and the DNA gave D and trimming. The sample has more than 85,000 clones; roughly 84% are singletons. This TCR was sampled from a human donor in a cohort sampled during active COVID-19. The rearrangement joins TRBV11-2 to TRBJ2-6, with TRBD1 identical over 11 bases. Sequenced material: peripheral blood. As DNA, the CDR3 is TGTGCCAGCAGACACACGGGACAGGGGGGCTCTGGGGCCAACGTCCTGACTTTC. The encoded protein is CASRHTGQGGSGANVLTF.